Listed here are 30 T cell receptor beta chains from one sample, sequenced in a study of shared clonotypes between healthy human individuals. Only in-frame clones appear in the TCRdb table, and some are missing; sequencing was by immunoSEQ multiplex PCR. The sample lists about 1.9 million clones; just over 90% were seen once. Naive CD8 isolation took CD45RO-negative cells positively selected for CCR7 and excluded terminally differentiated effector memory CD45RA+ cells. Sequences were obtained from naive CD8+ T cells from PBMCs. Source of these receptors: a man in his late teens or twenties in good health. Some clones in this sample may be carry-over from other donors' samples.

The rearrangement uses TRBV5-1 and TRBJ1-1, with D possibly matching TRBD1 (6 bases). There are 14 residues in the CDR3. Trimming cost V 5 bases and J 4 bases, with 15 bases left between them. Germline-derived CDR1 and CDR2 are SGHRS and YFSETQ. The CDR3 sequence: CASRSRGAATEAFF. The CDR3 DNA reads TGCGCCAGCAGATCACGGGGGGCGGCCACTGAAGCTTTCTTT. Combining the CDR3 with reference TRBV5-1 and TRBJ1-1 gives the whole variable domain KAGVTQTPRYLIKTRGQQVTLSCSPISGHRSVSWYQQTPGQGLQFLFEYFSETQRNKGNFPGRFSGRQFSNSRSEMNVSTLELGDSALYLCASRSRGAATEAFFGQGTRLTVV.

The CDR3 protein is CASSIRGRGAYEQYF. For the CDR3, the DNA is TGTGCCAGTAGTATACGGGGACGCGGGGCCTACGAGCAGTACTTC. The chain has TRBV19 and TRBJ2-7; TRBD2 might be the D (6 bases). V lost 2 bases to trimming and J lost 2 bases, with 13 bases between them. The CDR3 covers 15 residues. Germline V gene sequence: CDR1 LNHDA, CDR2 SQIVND (reference sequence).

Remarks on this clone: At one end the junction does not follow the germline gene, possibly because of a read error. The V gene is TRBV28, the J gene TRBJ2-7; weak D call: TRBD2 (6 bases). CDR1 and CDR2 from the germline V gene are MDHEN and SYDVKM. This CDR3 is built from 15 residues. CDR3 loop: CASSLSLGDSHEQYF. Here the CDR3 DNA reads TGTGCCAGCAGTTTATCTTTGGGGGACTCCCACGAGCAGTACTTC.

This clone was counted a single time. The chain combines TRBV28 with TRBJ2-7, with 13 positions matching TRBD2. J was trimmed by 4 bases and V by 4 bases; bases with no gene match: 4. The CDR3 covers 15 residues. CDR1 is MDHEN and CDR2 is SYDVKM in the germline V gene. DNA for the CDR3: TGTGCCAGCAGTTCCTTGACTAGCGGGAGGTACGAGCAGTACTTC. As protein: CASSSLTSGRYEQYF. Full variable domain (missing parts from reference TRBV28 and TRBJ2-7): DVKVTQSSRYLVKRTGEKVFLECVQDMDHENMFWYRQDPGLGLRLIYFSYDVKMKEKGDIPEGYSVSREKKERFSLILESASTNQTSMYLCASSSLTSGRYEQYFGPGTRLTVT.

The chain couples TRBV10-3 to TRBJ1-1, with D perhaps TRBD1 (6 bases). Trimming removed 9 bases from V and 0 bases from J, with 11 bases in between. The CDR3 totals 13 residues. Germline V gene lookup returns CDR1 ENHRY and CDR2 SYGVKD. CDR3 sequence: CAIRDILNTEAFF. The CDR3 DNA reads as TGTGCCATAAGGGACATTTTGAACACTGAAGCTTTCTTT.

The gene calls are TRBV29-1 and TRBJ2-1; D unclear. CDR3 size: 13 residues. The germline V gene encodes CDR1 SQVTM and CDR2 ANQGSEA. The V gene lost 3 bases and the J gene lost 2 bases, with 8 bases spanning the gap. CDR3 region: CSVEGYPYNEQFF. CDR3 sequence (DNA): TGCAGCGTTGAGGGTTACCCCTACAATGAGCAGTTCTTC.

CDR3 nucleotides: TGTGCCATCAGGAGCGAGGACAAAAAAGAGACCCAGTACTTC. Protein product: CAIRSEDKKETQYF. J is TRBJ2-5 and V is TRBV10-3; D is possibly TRBD1 (5 bases). This CDR3 spans 14 amino acids. CDR1 is ENHRY and CDR2 is SYGVKD in the germline V gene. V was shortened by 6 bases and J by 3 bases, with 14 bases between the two germline ends.

The chain employs TRBV30 and TRBJ2-4; maybe TRBD2 (7 bases). The CDR3 has 14 amino acids. Germline V gene data show CDR1 as GTSNPN and CDR2 as SVGIG (reference sequence). The ends were cut back, 3 bases at V and 8 bases at J, with 17 bases in the middle. CDR3 residues: CAWSAGGPPDIQYF. As DNA, the CDR3 is TGTGCCTGGAGCGCCGGGGGGCCCCCAGACATTCAGTACTTC. Complete variable domain (other parts from reference TRBV30 and TRBJ2-4): SQTIHQWPATLVQPVGSPLSLECTVEGTSNPNLYWYRQAAGRGLQLLFYSVGIGQISSEVPQNLSASRPQDRQFILSSKKLLLSDSGFYLCAWSAGGPPDIQYFGAGTRLSVL.

The CDR3 DNA is TGCGCCAGCACACCCGGGACAGGGGGCTTTGAGGCCAAAAACATTCAGTACTTC. It is translated as CASTPGTGGFEAKNIQYF. This chain links TRBV5-1 with TRBJ2-4; 12 bases match TRBD1. This CDR3 contains 18 residues. Germline CDR1 SGHRS, CDR2 YFSETQ. V lost 6 bases, J lost 1 base, and 11 bases stayed unmatched.

This sequence joins TRBV11-2 and TRBJ2-7; 7 bases line up with TRBD1. This CDR3 region has 17 residues. The trim removed 5 bases at V and 0 bases at J, leaving 13 bases unmatched. Germline V CDR1 and CDR2: SGHAT, FQNNGV. CDR3 in amino acids: CASSTNIQGTNSYEQYF. CDR3 sequence (DNA): TGTGCCAGCAGCACTAACATACAGGGGACCAACTCCTACGAGCAGTACTTC.

This sequence joins TRBV21-1 and TRBJ2-2. TRBV21-1 is noted as a pseudogene. The CDR3 consists of 14 residues. The CDR3 region is CASSKAWDPGELFF. DNA of the CDR3: TGTGCCAGCAGCAAAGCATGGGACCCCGGGGAGCTGTTTTTT.

The chain uses TRBV11-3 and TRBJ2-3, with D uncertain. Trimming removed 5 bases from V and 1 base from J, with 10 bases in between. Germline CDR1 is SGHNT and CDR2 is YENEEA. CDR3 length: 14 amino acids. The CDR3 loop reads CASSGPWGTDTQYF. The CDR3 region has the DNA TGTGCCAGCAGCGGACCTTGGGGCACAGATACGCAGTATTTT.

This chain connects TRBV29-1 to TRBJ2-5; TRBD1 agrees at 7 bases. CDR3 length equals 12 residues. Germline V gene data show CDR1 as SQVTM and CDR2 as ANQGSEA. V gave up 6 bases and J gave up 4 bases; unmatched junction bases: 5. The CDR3 sequence: CSVFQGVETQYF. The CDR3 nucleotides are TGCAGCGTATTTCAGGGGGTAGAGACCCAGTACTTC.

The rearrangement uses TRBV11-2 and TRBJ2-2; 7 nucleotides match TRBD1. CDR3 length: 16 residues. Germline values: CDR1 SGHAT, CDR2 FQNNGV. The junction had 9 bases not matched to a gene; V was cut back by 1 base and J by 7 bases. DNA of the CDR3: TGTGCCAGCAGCTTAGTTAAGACAGGGAAGGGCGGGGAGCTGTTTTTT. Protein sequence: CASSLVKTGKGGELFF.

This clone was observed a few times. This chain joins TRBV28 and TRBJ1-1; D may be TRBD1 (5 bases). The germline V and J ends were trimmed by 2 bases and 6 bases, with 10 bases remaining between them. Germline V gene data show CDR1 as MDHEN and CDR2 as SYDVKM. The CDR3 length is 13 residues. The DNA of the CDR3 is TGTGCCAGCAGTTTACCCTCAGGGTCTGAAGCTTTCTTT. It codes for CASSLPSGSEAFF. Full variable domain (remainder filled in from reference TRBV28 and TRBJ1-1): DVKVTQSSRYLVKRTGEKVFLECVQDMDHENMFWYRQDPGLGLRLIYFSYDVKMKEKGDIPEGYSVSREKKERFSLILESASTNQTSMYLCASSLPSGSEAFFGQGTRLTVV.

The gene calls are TRBV15 and TRBJ2-7; the D is unclear. The CDR3 loop spans 14 amino acids. In germline, CDR1 is LNHNV, CDR2 YYDKDF (reference sequence). The ends were cut back, 1 base at V and 0 bases at J, with 7 bases in the middle. In DNA, the CDR3 is TGTGCCACCAGCAGAGTGGGCACCTCCTACGAGCAGTACTTC. It codes for CATSRVGTSYEQYF. Full variable domain (outside the CDR3, taken from reference TRBV15 and TRBJ2-7): DAMVIQNPRYQVTQFGKPVTLSCSQTLNHNVMYWYQQKSSQAPKLLFHYYDKDFNNEADTPDNFQSRRPNTSFCFLDIRSPGLGDTAMYLCATSRVGTSYEQYFGPGTRLTVT.

This chain joins TRBV4-2 and TRBJ2-1; tentatively, D is TRBD2 (6 bases). Per germline, CDR1 LGHNA and CDR2 YNFKEQ. The CDR3 is made up of 14 amino acids. V was trimmed by 4 bases and J by 6 bases, leaving 13 bases between them. CDR3 in amino acids: CASSPLLAGNEQFF. CDR3 nucleotides: TGTGCCAGCAGCCCCCTACTAGCAGGCAATGAGCAGTTCTTC.

This clone was seen a single time. The chain has TRBV7-2 and TRBJ2-7; the D gene is possibly TRBD2 (6 bases). CDR1 is SGHTA and CDR2 is FQGNSA in the germline V gene. The germline V and J ends were trimmed by 5 bases and 0 bases, with 14 bases remaining between them. This CDR3 is built from 15 residues. CDR3 loop: CASSIRGGTSYEQYF. In nucleotides, the CDR3 is TGTGCCAGCAGCATCCGGGGCGGGACCTCCTACGAGCAGTACTTC. Full variable domain (outside the CDR3, taken from reference TRBV7-2 and TRBJ2-7): GAGVSQSPSNKVTEKGKDVELRCDPISGHTALYWYRQSLGQGLEFLIYFQGNSAPDKSGLPSDRFSAERTGGSVSTLTIQRTQQEDSAVYLCASSIRGGTSYEQYFGPGTRLTVT.

The DNA for the CDR3 is TGTGCCAGCAGCTTCTCCCCGAGCGGAGCCTACAATGAGCAGTTCTTC. It specifies CASSFSPSGAYNEQFF. The V gene is TRBV7-6, the J gene TRBJ2-1, with a tentative D call TRBD2 (5 bases). The germline CDR1 and CDR2 sequences are SGHVS and FNYEAQ. The ends were cut back, 3 bases at V and 2 bases at J, with 14 bases in the middle. The CDR3 extends over 16 amino acids.

The chain carries TRBV7-2 and TRBJ2-7; 10 bases are a match to TRBD2. The CDR3 length is 15 residues. With V trimmed by 4 bases and J by 6 bases, 9 bases remained unmatched. Germline CDR1 and CDR2: SGHTA and FQGNSA. The CDR3 nucleotides read TGTGCCAGCAGCTGGCGGGTAGCGGGAGGAACCGAGCAGTACTTC. It encodes CASSWRVAGGTEQYF.

The J gene is TRBJ2-2, the V gene TRBV27, with D perhaps matching TRBD1 or TRBD2 (5 bases each). Germline-derived CDR1 and CDR2 are MNHEY and SMNVEV (reference sequence). The CDR3 sequence is 16 residues long. Trimming took off 5 bases at V and 6 bases at J, with 19 bases between the two ends. Here the CDR3 DNA reads TGTGCCAGCAGTCAAGTCCGGGGCAAAGGAGCCGGGGAGCTGTTTTTT. Amino acid sequence: CASSQVRGKGAGELFF.

The chain has TRBV19 and TRBJ1-2; D not resolved. Germline values: CDR1 LNHDA, CDR2 SQIVND (reference sequence). The CDR3 is made up of 15 amino acids. Trimming took 5 bases from V and 7 from J, leaving 20 bases between them. CDR3: CASSASAGRWPGYTF. The CDR3 DNA sequence: TGTGCCAGTAGTGCGTCAGCTGGAAGGTGGCCTGGCTACACCTTC.

This sequence joins TRBV5-8 and TRBJ2-1; TRBD2 matches 10 bases. J was trimmed by 7 bases and V by 7 bases; bases with no gene match: 5. There are 13 residues in the CDR3. Germline V CDR1 and CDR2: SGHTS, YDEGEE. CDR3 nucleotide sequence: TGTGCCAGCCTGCTAGCGGGAGAGAATGAGCAGTTCTTC. This gives the protein CASLLAGENEQFF.

CDR3 sequence: CASKMGPSPYNEQFF. DNA of the CDR3: TGTGCCAGCAAGATGGGACCCTCTCCCTACAATGAGCAGTTCTTC. The V and J genes are TRBV27 and TRBJ2-1, with D perhaps assigned TRBD1 or TRBD2 (5 bases each). CDR1 and CDR2 from the germline V gene are MNHEY and SMNVEV (reference sequence). The CDR3 is made up of 15 amino acids. The V and J ends lost 7 bases and 2 bases respectively, with 15 bases between them.

On this clone: Other DNA sequences in the same sample also yield this CDR3. The V and J genes are TRBV2 and TRBJ2-1; 11 nucleotides match TRBD2. Looked up from germline, CDR1 is SNHLY and CDR2 is FYNNEI. Unmatched junction bases numbered 0, after V lost 2 bases and J lost 0 bases. The CDR3 runs 16 residues. CDR3 sequence: CASSETSGSSYNEQFF. The CDR3 coding sequence is TGTGCCAGCAGTGAAACTAGCGGGAGCTCCTACAATGAGCAGTTCTTC.

The chain employs TRBV27 and TRBJ2-1; D uncertain. The CDR3 runs 15 residues. The germline V gene has CDR1 MNHEY and CDR2 SMNVEV (reference sequence). Trimming took off 1 base at V and 2 bases at J, with 9 bases between the two ends. The CDR3 bases are TGTGCCAGCAGTTTATATCGAGCAGCCTACAATGAGCAGTTCTTC. It specifies CASSLYRAAYNEQFF.

The gene calls are TRBV9 and TRBJ2-2; 10 bases match TRBD2. CDR3 length equals 18 residues. The V gene's germline CDR1 is SGDLS and CDR2 YYNGEE. With V trimmed by 0 bases and J by 4 bases, 9 bases remained unmatched. The CDR3 DNA reads TGTGCCAGCAGCGTAGGTGCTAGCGGGAGAGGGGCCACCGGGGAGCTGTTTTTT. Translation gives CASSVGASGRGATGELFF.

This rearrangement joins TRBV28 to TRBJ2-3, with D possibly being TRBD2 (6 bases). The CDR3 is 14 residues long. The germline gives CDR1 MDHEN, CDR2 SYDVKM. Deletions cut 2 bases from V and 4 bases from J, with 10 bases between. The CDR3 region has the DNA TGTGCCAGCAGTTTACGGATAGCGGCAGATACGCAGTATTTT. Translated, it gives CASSLRIAADTQYF. Full variable domain (outside the CDR3, taken from reference TRBV28 and TRBJ2-3): DVKVTQSSRYLVKRTGEKVFLECVQDMDHENMFWYRQDPGLGLRLIYFSYDVKMKEKGDIPEGYSVSREKKERFSLILESASTNQTSMYLCASSLRIAADTQYFGPGTRLTVL.

The chain uses TRBV2 and TRBJ2-1; D gene unclear. CDR3 length: 18 residues. The germline CDR1 and CDR2 sequences are SNHLY and FYNNEI. Between the trimmed V and J ends, which lost 4 bases and 5 bases, there was a span of 24 bases. The chain's CDR3 is CASSVHGSSRSKDNEQFF. In DNA, the CDR3 is TGTGCCAGCAGTGTCCATGGCTCGAGCCGCTCAAAGGACAATGAGCAGTTCTTC.

This sequence joins TRBV11-2 and TRBJ1-1; 7 bases are shared with TRBD1. J lost 1 base, V lost 5 bases, and 7 bases had no gene match. Germline-derived CDR1 and CDR2 are SGHAT and FQNNGV. The CDR3 runs to 15 residues. The DNA of the CDR3 is TGTGCCAGCAGCCTCTACAGGGGCCCGAACACTGAAGCTTTCTTT. This codes for CASSLYRGPNTEAFF.